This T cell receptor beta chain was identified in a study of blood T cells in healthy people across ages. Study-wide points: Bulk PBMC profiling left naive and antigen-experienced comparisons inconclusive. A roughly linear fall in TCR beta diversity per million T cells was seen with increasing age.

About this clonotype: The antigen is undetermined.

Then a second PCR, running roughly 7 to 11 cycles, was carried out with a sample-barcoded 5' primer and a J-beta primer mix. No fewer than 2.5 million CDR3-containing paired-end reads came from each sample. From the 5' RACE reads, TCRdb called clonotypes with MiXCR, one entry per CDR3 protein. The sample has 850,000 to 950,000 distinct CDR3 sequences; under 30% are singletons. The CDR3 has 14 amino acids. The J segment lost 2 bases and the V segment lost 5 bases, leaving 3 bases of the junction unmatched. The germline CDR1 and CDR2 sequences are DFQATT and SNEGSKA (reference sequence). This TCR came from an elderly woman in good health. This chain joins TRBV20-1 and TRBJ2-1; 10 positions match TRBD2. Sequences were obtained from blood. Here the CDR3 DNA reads TGCAGTGCTTCCACTAGCGGGGCCTACAATGAGCAGTTCTTC. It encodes CSASTSGAYNEQFF.